This T cell receptor (beta chain) stems from a study of blood T cell repertoires in COVID-19. Germline V gene sequence: CDR1 LGHDT, CDR2 YNNKEL (reference sequence). Unmatched junction bases numbered 8, after V lost 4 bases and J lost 8 bases. There are 15 residues in the CDR3. Sequencing was performed with immunoSEQ multiplex PCR; in TCRdb, only in-frame clones are kept and a portion is missing. The data contain under 150,000 clones, 60% to 80% of them singletons. Sample: PBMCs or T cells enriched from blood (not recorded which). This sequence originates from a woman aged 45-65 years who had recovered from COVID-19. V gene TRBV3-1 (or the pseudogene TRBV3-2) combines with J gene TRBJ1-2; 12 bases agree with TRBD1. The CDR3, as DNA: TGTGCCAGCAGCCCCCGGGACAGGGGGCATCAGGGCTACACCTTC. Translated, it gives CASSPRDRGHQGYTF.